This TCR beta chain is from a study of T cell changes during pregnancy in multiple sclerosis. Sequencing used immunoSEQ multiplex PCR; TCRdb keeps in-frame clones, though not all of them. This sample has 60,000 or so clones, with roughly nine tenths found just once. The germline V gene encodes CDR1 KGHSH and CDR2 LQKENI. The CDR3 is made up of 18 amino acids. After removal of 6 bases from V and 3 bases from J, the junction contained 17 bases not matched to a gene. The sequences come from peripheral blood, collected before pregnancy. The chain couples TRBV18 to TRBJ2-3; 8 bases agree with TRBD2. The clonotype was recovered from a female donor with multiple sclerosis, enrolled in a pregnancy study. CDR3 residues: CASSVSLRGGQLTDTQYF. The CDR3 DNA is TGTGCCAGCTCGGTATCCCTACGCGGGGGGCAGTTGACAGATACGCAGTATTTT.